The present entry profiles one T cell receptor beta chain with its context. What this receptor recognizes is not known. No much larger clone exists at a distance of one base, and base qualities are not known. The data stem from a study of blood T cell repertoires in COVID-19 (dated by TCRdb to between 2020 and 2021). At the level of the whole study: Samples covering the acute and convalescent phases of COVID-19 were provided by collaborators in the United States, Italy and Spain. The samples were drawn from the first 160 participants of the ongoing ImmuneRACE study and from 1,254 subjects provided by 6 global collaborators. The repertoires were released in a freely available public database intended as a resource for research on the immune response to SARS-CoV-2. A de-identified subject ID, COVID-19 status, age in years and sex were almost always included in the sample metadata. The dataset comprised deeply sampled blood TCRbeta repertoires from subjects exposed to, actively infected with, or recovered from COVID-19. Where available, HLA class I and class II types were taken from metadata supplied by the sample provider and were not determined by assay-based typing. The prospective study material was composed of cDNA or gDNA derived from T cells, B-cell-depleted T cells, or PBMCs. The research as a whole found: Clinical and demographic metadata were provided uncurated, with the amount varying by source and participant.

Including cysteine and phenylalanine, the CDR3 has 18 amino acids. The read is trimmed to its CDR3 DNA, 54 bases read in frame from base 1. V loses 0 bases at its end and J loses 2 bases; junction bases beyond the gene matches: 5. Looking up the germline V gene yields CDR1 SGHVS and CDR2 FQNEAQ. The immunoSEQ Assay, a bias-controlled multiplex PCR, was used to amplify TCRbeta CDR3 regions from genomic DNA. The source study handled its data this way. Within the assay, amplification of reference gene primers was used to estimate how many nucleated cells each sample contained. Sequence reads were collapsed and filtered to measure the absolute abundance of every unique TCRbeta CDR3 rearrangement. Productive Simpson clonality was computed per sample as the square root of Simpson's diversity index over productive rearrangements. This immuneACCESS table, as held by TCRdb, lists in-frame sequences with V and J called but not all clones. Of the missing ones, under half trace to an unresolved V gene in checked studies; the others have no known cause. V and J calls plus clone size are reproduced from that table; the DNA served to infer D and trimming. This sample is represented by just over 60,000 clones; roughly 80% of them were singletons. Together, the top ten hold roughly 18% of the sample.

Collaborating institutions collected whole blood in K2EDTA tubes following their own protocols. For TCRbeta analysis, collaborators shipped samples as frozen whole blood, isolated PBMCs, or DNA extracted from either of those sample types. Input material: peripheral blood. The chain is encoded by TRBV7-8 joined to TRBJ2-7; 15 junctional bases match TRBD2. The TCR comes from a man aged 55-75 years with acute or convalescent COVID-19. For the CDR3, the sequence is CASSLAGTSGRITYEQYF. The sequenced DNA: TGTGCCAGCAGCTTAGCAGGGACTAGCGGGAGGATTACCTACGAGCAGTACTTC. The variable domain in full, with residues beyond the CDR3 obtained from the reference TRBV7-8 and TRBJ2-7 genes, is GAGVSQSPRYKVAKRGQDVALRCDPISGHVSLFWYQQALGQGPEFLTYFQNEAQLDKSGLPSDRFFAERPEGSVSTLKIQRTQQEDSAVYLCASSLAGTSGRITYEQYFGPGTRLTVT.